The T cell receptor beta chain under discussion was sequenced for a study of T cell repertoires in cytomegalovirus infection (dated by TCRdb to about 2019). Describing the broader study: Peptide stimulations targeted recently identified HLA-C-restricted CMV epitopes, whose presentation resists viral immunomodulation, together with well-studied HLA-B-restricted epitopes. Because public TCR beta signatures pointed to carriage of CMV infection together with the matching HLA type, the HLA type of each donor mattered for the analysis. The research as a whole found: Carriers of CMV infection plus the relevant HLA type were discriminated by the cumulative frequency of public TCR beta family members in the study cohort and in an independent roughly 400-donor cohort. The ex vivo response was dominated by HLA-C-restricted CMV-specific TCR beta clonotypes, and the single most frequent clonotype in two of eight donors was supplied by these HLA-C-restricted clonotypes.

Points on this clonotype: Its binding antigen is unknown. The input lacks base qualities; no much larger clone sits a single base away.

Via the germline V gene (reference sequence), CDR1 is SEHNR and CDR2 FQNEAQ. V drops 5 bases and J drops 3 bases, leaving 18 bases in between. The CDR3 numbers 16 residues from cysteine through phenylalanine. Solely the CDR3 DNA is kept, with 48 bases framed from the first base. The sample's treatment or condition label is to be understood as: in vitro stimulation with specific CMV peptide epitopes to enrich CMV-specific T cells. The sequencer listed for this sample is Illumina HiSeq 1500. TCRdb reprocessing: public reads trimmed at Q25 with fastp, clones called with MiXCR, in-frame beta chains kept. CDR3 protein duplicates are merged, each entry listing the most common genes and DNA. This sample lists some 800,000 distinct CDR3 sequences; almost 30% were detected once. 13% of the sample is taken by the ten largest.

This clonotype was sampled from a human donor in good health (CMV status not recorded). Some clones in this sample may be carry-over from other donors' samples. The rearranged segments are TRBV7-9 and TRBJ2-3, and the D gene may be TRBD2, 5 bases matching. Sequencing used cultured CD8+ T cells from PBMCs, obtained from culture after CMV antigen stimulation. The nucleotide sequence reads TGTGCCAGCAGCCCCCCCCCCGGGTGGAGGACAGATACGCAGTATTTT. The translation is CASSPPPGWRTDTQYF.